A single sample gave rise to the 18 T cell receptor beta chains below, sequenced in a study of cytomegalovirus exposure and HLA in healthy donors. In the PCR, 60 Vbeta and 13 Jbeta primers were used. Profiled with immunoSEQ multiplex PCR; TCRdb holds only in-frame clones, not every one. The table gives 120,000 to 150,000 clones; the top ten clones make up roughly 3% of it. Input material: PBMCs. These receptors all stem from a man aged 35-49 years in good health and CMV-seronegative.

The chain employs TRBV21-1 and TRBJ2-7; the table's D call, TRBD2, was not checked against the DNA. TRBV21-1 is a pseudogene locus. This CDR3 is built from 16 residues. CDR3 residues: CASSKALSRDSYEQYF. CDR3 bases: TGTGCCAGCAGCAAAGCGCTTTCTCGGGATTCCTACGAGCAGTACTTC.

CDR3 DNA: TGTGCCAGCAGCGCCTTTGCGGGGGGAGGAAATAGCAATCAGCCCCAGCATTTT. It is translated as CASSAFAGGGNSNQPQHF. This chain joins TRBV5-5 and TRBJ1-5, with a possible D match to TRBD1 (5 bases). CDR1 is SGHKS and CDR2 is YYEKEE in the germline V gene (reference sequence). This CDR3 contains 18 residues. V lost 4 bases and J 0 bases, leaving 20 bases between the germline ends.

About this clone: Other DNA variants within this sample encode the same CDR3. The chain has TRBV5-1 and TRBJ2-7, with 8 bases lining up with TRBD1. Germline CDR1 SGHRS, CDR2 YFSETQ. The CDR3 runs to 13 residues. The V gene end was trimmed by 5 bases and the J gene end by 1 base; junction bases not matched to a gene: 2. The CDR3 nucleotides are TGCGCCAGCAGTGGACAGGGTTCCTACGAGCAGTACTTC. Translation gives CASSGQGSYEQYF.

CDR3: CASSPRDRTSYEQYF. The CDR3, as DNA: TGTGCCAGCAGCCCCCGGGACAGGACCTCCTACGAGCAGTACTTC. V gene TRBV7-9 combines with J gene TRBJ2-7, with 8 bases identical to TRBD1. The CDR3 has 15 residues. Looked up from germline, CDR1 is SEHNR and CDR2 is FQNEAQ (reference sequence). V lost 5 bases and J lost 0; bases outside the gene matches: 6.

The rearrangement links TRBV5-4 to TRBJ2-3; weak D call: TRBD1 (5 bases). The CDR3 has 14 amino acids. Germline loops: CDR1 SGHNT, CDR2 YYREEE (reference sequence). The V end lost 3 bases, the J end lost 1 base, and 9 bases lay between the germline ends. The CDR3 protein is CASSSGRGTDTQYF. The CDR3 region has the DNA TGTGCCAGCAGCTCTGGCAGGGGCACAGATACGCAGTATTTT.

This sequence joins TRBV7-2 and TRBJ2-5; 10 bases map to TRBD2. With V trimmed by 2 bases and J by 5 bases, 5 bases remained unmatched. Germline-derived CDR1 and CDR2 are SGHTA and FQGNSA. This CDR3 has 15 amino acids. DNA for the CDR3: TGTGCCAGCAGCTTAAGCGGGAGGGGCGGCGAGACCCAGTACTTC. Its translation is CASSLSGRGGETQYF.

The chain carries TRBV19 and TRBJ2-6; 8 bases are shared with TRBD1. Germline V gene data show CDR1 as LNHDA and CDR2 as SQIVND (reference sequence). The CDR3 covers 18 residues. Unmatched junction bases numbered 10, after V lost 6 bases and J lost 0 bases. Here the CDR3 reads CASSLTGTGRSGANVLTF. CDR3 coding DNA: TGTGCCAGTAGCCTCACCGGGACAGGACGCTCTGGGGCCAACGTCCTGACTTTC.

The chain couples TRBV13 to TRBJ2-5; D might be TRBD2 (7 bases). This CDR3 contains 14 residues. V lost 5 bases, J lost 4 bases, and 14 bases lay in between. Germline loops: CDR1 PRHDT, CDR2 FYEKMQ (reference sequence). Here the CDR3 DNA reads TGTGCCAGCAGCGAGGGGGGGTTTGGAGAGACCCAGTACTTC. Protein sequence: CASSEGGFGETQYF.

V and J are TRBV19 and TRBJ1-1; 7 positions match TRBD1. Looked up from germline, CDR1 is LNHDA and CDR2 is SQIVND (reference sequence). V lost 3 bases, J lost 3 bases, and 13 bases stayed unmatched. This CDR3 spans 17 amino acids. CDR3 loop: CASSIPGRGTRYTEAFF. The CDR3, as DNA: TGTGCCAGTAGTATCCCGGGCAGGGGGACCCGATACACTGAAGCTTTCTTT.

CDR3 sequence (DNA): TGTGCCAGCAGCTTGGGGCAGGGAAGTTCACCCCTCCACTTT. Its translation is CASSLGQGSSPLHF. The V and J genes are TRBV5-6 and TRBJ1-6; a weak D match, TRBD1 (5 bases). CDR1 and CDR2 from the germline V gene are SGHDT and YYEEEE. This CDR3 comprises 14 residues. Trimming took off 0 bases at V and 9 bases at J, with 10 bases between the two ends.

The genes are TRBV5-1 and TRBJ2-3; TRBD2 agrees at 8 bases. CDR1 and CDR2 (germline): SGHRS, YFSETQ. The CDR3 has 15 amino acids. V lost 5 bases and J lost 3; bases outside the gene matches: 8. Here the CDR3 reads CASRLGRGDTDTQYF. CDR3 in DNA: TGCGCCAGCAGGTTAGGGCGGGGGGATACAGATACGCAGTATTTT. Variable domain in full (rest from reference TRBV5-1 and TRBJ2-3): KAGVTQTPRYLIKTRGQQVTLSCSPISGHRSVSWYQQTPGQGLQFLFEYFSETQRNKGNFPGRFSGRQFSNSRSEMNVSTLELGDSALYLCASRLGRGDTDTQYFGPGTRLTVL.

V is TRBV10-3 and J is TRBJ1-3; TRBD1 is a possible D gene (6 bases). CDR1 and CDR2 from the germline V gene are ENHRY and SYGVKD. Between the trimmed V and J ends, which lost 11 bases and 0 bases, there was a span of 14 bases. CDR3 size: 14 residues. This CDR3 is CAARRDTSGNTIYF. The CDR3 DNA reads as TGTGCCGCTCGCCGGGACACCTCTGGAAACACCATATATTTT.

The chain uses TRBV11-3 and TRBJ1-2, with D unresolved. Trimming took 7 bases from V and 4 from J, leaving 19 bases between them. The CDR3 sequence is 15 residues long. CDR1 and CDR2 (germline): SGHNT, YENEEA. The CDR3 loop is CASTLLALRAYGYTF. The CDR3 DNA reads TGTGCCAGCACCCTCCTTGCGTTGAGGGCCTATGGCTACACCTTC. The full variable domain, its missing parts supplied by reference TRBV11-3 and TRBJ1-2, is EAGVVQSPRYKIIEKKQPVAFWCNPISGHNTLYWYLQNLGQGPELLIRYENEEAVDDSQLPKDRFSAERLKGVDSTLKIQPAELGDSAVYLCASTLLALRAYGYTFGSGTRLTVV.

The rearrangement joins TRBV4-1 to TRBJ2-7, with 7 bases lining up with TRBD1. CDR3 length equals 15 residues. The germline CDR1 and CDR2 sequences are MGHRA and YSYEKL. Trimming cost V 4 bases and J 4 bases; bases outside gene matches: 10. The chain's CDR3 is CASSRWAGTDYEQYF. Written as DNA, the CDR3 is TGCGCCAGCAGCCGATGGGCCGGGACAGATTACGAGCAGTACTTC.

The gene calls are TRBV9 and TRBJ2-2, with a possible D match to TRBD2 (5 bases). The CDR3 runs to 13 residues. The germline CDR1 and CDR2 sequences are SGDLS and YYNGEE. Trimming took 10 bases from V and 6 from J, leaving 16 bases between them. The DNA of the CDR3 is TGTGCCTCCTCGGTTCGGGATTCCGGGGAGCTGTTTTTT. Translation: CASSVRDSGELFF.

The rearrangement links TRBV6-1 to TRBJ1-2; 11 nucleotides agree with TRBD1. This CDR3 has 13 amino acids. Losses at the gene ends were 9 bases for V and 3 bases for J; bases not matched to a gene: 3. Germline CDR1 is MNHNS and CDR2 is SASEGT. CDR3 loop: CASRDRGYYGYTF. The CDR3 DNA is TGTGCCAGTAGGGACAGGGGGTACTATGGCTACACCTTC.

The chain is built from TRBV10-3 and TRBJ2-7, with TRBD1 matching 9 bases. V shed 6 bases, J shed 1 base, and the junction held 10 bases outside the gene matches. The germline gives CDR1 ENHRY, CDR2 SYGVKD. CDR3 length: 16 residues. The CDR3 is CAIRSGTGRPSYEQYF. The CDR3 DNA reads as TGTGCCATCAGGTCCGGGACAGGGAGACCATCCTACGAGCAGTACTTC.

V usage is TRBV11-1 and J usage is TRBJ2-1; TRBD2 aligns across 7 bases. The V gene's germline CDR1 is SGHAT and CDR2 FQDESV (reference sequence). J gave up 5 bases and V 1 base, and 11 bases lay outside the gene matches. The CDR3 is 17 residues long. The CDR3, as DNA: TGTGCCAGCAGCTTAGGTTTGGGAGGGGATTTGAACAATGAGCAGTTCTTC. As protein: CASSLGLGGDLNNEQFF.